This T cell receptor beta chain stems from a study of T cell responses to AZD1222 COVID-19 vaccine. This CDR3 comprises 14 residues. The V gene lost 1 base and the J gene lost 0 bases, with 7 bases spanning the gap. Per germline, CDR1 SGDLS and CDR2 YYNGEE. Repertoires were generated with immunoSEQ multiplex PCR, while TCRdb's copy carries only in-frame clones and drops some. The table has about 100,000 clones, over 75% seen once. Of note for this clone: Its antigen is as yet unknown.

Overall study results and limits: White British ancestry dominated among donors, who included more females, and clonal diversity was possibly underestimated. The study reported that nearly half of spike-specific TCRs target unmutated variant regions. Dominant at 160-218 and 743-854, vaccine-associated CD4 TCRs also spanned spike.

The clonotype comes from an adult in good health. The chain joins TRBV9 to TRBJ2-5, with D unresolved. Sample: peripheral blood, taken on day 0 of MenACWY control vaccination. The CDR3, as DNA: TGTGCCAGCAGCGTAAGGCAGGACCAAGAGACCCAGTACTTC. Its protein product is CASSVRQDQETQYF.